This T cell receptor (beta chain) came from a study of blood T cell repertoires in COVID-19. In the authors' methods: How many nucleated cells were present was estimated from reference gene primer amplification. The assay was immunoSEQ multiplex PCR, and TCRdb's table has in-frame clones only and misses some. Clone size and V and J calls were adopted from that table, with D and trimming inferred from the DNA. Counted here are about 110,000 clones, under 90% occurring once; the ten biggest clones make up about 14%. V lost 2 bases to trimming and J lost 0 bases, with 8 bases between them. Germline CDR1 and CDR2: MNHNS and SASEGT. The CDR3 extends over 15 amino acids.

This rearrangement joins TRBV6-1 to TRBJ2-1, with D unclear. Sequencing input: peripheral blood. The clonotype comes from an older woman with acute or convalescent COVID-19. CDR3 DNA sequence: TGTGCCAGCAGTGAAATTACTTACTCCTACAATGAGCAGTTCTTC. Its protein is CASSEITYSYNEQFF.